In its sample, the clone carrying this TCR beta chain was seen many times. The antigen is undetermined. Per the germline V gene, CDR1 is ENHRY and CDR2 is SYGVKD. V gave up 5 bases and J gave up 4 bases; unmatched junction bases: 2. The CDR3 extends over 13 amino acids. Researchers attached unique molecular identifiers to individual cDNA molecules. MiXCR was run by TCRdb on the 5' RACE reads, yielding one entry per CDR3 protein. The sample has 25,000 to 30,000 distinct CDR3 sequences, less than 4.5% seen once. This entry is derived from a study of early T cells in non-severe SARS-CoV-2 infection. About the study: Bulk RNA taken from unsorted whole blood was sequenced, leaving chains unpaired.

General study points: A preference for anti-spike CD8 responses marked VDJdb matching, which missed private and CD4 specificities.

J is TRBJ1-1 and V is TRBV10-3; TRBD1 matches 9 bases. The sequencing input was whole blood. The receptor's source is an adult who was a healthcare worker with PCR-confirmed SARS-CoV-2 infection or an uninfected control (not recorded which). CDR3 DNA sequence: TGTGCCATCAGTAAGGACAGGGGCACTGAAGCTTTCTTT. As protein: CAISKDRGTEAFF.